This T cell receptor beta chain was captured in a study of cytomegalovirus exposure and HLA in healthy donors. Using immunoSEQ multiplex PCR, the repertoire was profiled, and TCRdb retains in-frame clones only, with some absent. The sample carries tens of thousands of clones, about 94% recorded once. Sequencing input: PBMCs. The TCR originated in a young man in good health and CMV-seropositive.

CDR3 region: CASREKPRSSYNEQFF. The CDR3 bases are TGTGCCAGCAGGGAAAAACCTAGGAGCTCCTACAATGAGCAGTTCTTC. This chain connects TRBV2 to TRBJ2-1, with unresolved D. Deletions cut 6 bases from V and 0 bases from J, with 15 bases between. Germline loops: CDR1 SNHLY, CDR2 FYNNEI. The CDR3 has 16 residues.